The 16 T cell receptor beta chains in this list originate from one sample, sequenced in a study of CD8+CD57+ T cells in acquired aplastic anemia. Individuals selected for sequencing had exhibited CD8+CD57+ cell expansion on flow cytometry. Using genomic DNA as the template, TCR beta VDJ and CDR3 profiling was carried out. Each CDR3 protein is one row after TCRdb ran MiXCR on the reads. The table shows about 40,000 distinct CDR3 sequences, with over 55% occurring only once. The sequencing sample was made of sorted CD4+, CD8+, or CD8+CD57+ T cells (not recorded which) from PBMCs. All receptors derive from a human donor with aplastic anemia.

This clonotype has ten or more counts. The chain links TRBV28 to TRBJ1-5; D is uncertain. V lost 6 bases, J lost 0 bases, and 9 bases lay in between. Germline lookup yields CDR1 MDHEN and CDR2 SYDVKM. The CDR3 runs 14 residues. The CDR3 spells CASSPMDSNQPQHF. The CDR3 DNA follows: TGTGCCAGCAGCCCCATGGATAGCAATCAGCCCCAGCATTTT.

This chain's CDR3 is CATWEREAHTGELFF. CDR3 DNA: TGTGCCACCTGGGAGCGGGAGGCCCACACCGGGGAGCTGTTTTTT. The V call is TRBV15, the J call TRBJ2-2; 9 bases align to TRBD2. V lost 8 bases to trimming and J lost 3 bases; unmatched junction nucleotides: 7. The CDR3 is 15 amino acids. Germline V lookup: CDR1 LNHNV, CDR2 YYDKDF (reference sequence).

This clonotype has a count of ten or more. The CDR3 protein is CASSIVLRGNQFF. In nucleotides, the CDR3 is TGTGCCAGCAGCATCGTATTGAGAGGGAACCAGTTCTTC. The V and J genes are TRBV12-3 or TRBV12-4 and TRBJ2-1; perhaps TRBD2 as D (5 bases). The V end lost 6 bases, the J end lost 13 bases, and 19 bases lay between the germline ends. There are 13 residues in the CDR3.

This clonotype has at least ten counts. This chain joins TRBV5-4 and TRBJ2-7; D perhaps matches TRBD1 (7 bases). CDR1 and CDR2 (germline): SGHNT, YYREEE (reference sequence). This CDR3 has 17 amino acids. V was trimmed by 4 bases and J by 6 bases, leaving 26 bases between them. The CDR3 loop reads CASSRFAFRRGDSEQYF. The CDR3 coding sequence is TGTGCCAGCAGCCGGTTTGCCTTTCGCAGGGGGGACAGCGAGCAGTACTTC.

Points on this clonotype: This clone may be a read error of a much larger clone one base away. The V gene is TRBV12-3 or TRBV12-4, the J gene TRBJ2-3; 12 nucleotides match TRBD2. This CDR3 comprises 16 residues. With 6 bases clipped from V and 4 bases from J, the junction kept 8 bases outside the gene matches. This chain's CDR3 is CASRGLAGKGADTQYF. As DNA, the CDR3 is TGTGCCAGCAGGGGACTAGCGGGTAAGGGCGCAGATACGCAGTATTTT.

This sequence joins TRBV20-1 and TRBJ2-7, with no clear D. The V end was cut by 3 bases, the J end by 0 bases, with 12 bases between. Looked up from germline, CDR1 is DFQATT and CDR2 is SNEGSKA (reference sequence). The CDR3 is 14 amino acids. In DNA form, the CDR3 reads TGCAGTGCTAGTCGCTCAGCGAGCTCCTACGAGCAGTACTTC. Translated, it gives CSASRSASSYEQYF.

V usage is TRBV30 and J usage is TRBJ1-1; D gene ambiguous. Trimming shortened V by 6 bases and J by 11 bases, and 22 bases separated the two germline ends. This CDR3 has 13 amino acids. The germline V gene encodes CDR1 GTSNPN and CDR2 SVGIG (reference sequence). The CDR3 coding sequence is TGTGCCTGTCCTCGGGGAGAGGGTTTTGGTGCTTTCTTT. This sequence encodes CACPRGEGFGAFF.

This chain links TRBV24-1 with TRBJ1-2; D is possibly TRBD1 (6 bases). The CDR3 is 14 residues long. Trimming left V 3 bases short and J 3 bases short, with 10 bases between. CDR1 KGHDR and CDR2 SFDVKD come from the germline V gene. CDR3 nucleotides: TGTGCCACCAGTGATCCGGACAGAGACTATGGCTACACCTTC. Translation: CATSDPDRDYGYTF.

This clonotype was seen a handful of times. The DNA for the CDR3 is TGTGCCAGCAAATGGGGACTAGCGGGGTGGGAGACCCAGTACTTC. It yields the protein CASKWGLAGWETQYF. The chain recombines TRBV6-1 with TRBJ2-5; 13 positions match TRBD2. After removal of 7 bases from V and 5 bases from J, the junction contained 7 bases not matched to a gene. The germline V gene encodes CDR1 MNHNS and CDR2 SASEGT. This CDR3 contains 15 residues.

The rearrangement joins TRBV20-1 to TRBJ2-3; D ambiguous. This CDR3 is 12 amino acids long. Trimming took off 6 bases at V and 0 bases at J, with 7 bases between the two ends. Germline V lookup: CDR1 DFQATT, CDR2 SNEGSKA (reference sequence). The CDR3 bases are TGCAGTGCCGTTAAAAGCACAGATACGCAGTATTTT. Amino acids: CSAVKSTDTQYF.

This clonotype came up many times. The chain carries TRBV4-1 and TRBJ1-6, with D uncertain. V was shortened by 5 bases and J by 3 bases, with 11 bases between the two germline ends. In germline, CDR1 is MGHRA, CDR2 YSYEKL. The CDR3 has 15 amino acids. CDR3 sequence: CASSLGEVYNSPLHF. Here the CDR3 DNA reads TGCGCCAGCAGCTTGGGAGAGGTCTATAATTCACCCCTCCACTTT.

This clonotype was recorded a few times. The J gene is TRBJ2-7, the V gene TRBV10-3; D is possibly TRBD1 (6 bases). This CDR3 spans 10 amino acids. V was cut by 3 bases and J by 11 bases, with 8 bases left in between. Germline V lookup: CDR1 ENHRY, CDR2 SYGVKD. CDR3 sequence reads: CAISDRDKYF. The CDR3 DNA reads as TGTGCCATCAGTGACCGGGACAAGTACTTC.

V and J are TRBV3-1 and TRBJ1-6; tentatively, D is TRBD1 (5 bases). This CDR3 spans 12 amino acids. Deletions cut 3 bases from V and 11 bases from J, with 8 bases between. CDR1 and CDR2 (germline): LGHDT, YNNKEL (reference sequence). The CDR3 nucleotides are TGTGCCAGCAGCCAGGAGGGACCACCCCTCCACTTT. It yields the protein CASSQEGPPLHF.

The chain links TRBV9 to TRBJ2-1; 14 nucleotides align to TRBD2. The V and J ends lost 2 bases and 7 bases, in that order; junction bases with no gene match: 8. The CDR3 runs 17 residues. Germline CDR1 SGDLS, CDR2 YYNGEE. The CDR3 here is CASSVGTSGGKANEQFF. The CDR3 nucleotides are TGTGCCAGCAGCGTCGGGACTAGCGGGGGAAAGGCGAATGAGCAGTTCTTC.

The chain carries TRBV15 and TRBJ2-1; 9 bases agree with TRBD1. In germline, CDR1 is LNHNV, CDR2 YYDKDF (reference sequence). V was clipped by 10 bases and J by 6 bases; unmatched bases: 13. The CDR3 covers 15 residues. The CDR3: CASSRNRGQVNEQFF. The CDR3 DNA follows: TGTGCCAGCAGTCGAAACAGGGGGCAAGTCAATGAGCAGTTCTTC.

For this clonotype: The junction departs from the called germline gene at one end, perhaps through a read error. This chain connects TRBV25-1 to TRBJ1-6, with D possibly matching TRBD1 (5 bases). This CDR3 contains 14 residues. Germline assignment: CDR1 MGHDK and CDR2 SYGVNS. CDR3 DNA: TGTGCCAGTAGTGAACCGGGGCCGCGCCAGCCCCTCCACTTT. It translates to CASSEPGPRQPLHF. The full variable domain, completed using reference TRBV25-1 and TRBJ1-6, is EADIYQTPRYLVIGTGKKITLECSQTMGHDKMYWYQQDPGMELHLIHYSYGVNSTEKGDLSSESTVSRIRTEHFPLTLESARPSHTSQYLCASSEPGPRQPLHFGNGTRLTVT.